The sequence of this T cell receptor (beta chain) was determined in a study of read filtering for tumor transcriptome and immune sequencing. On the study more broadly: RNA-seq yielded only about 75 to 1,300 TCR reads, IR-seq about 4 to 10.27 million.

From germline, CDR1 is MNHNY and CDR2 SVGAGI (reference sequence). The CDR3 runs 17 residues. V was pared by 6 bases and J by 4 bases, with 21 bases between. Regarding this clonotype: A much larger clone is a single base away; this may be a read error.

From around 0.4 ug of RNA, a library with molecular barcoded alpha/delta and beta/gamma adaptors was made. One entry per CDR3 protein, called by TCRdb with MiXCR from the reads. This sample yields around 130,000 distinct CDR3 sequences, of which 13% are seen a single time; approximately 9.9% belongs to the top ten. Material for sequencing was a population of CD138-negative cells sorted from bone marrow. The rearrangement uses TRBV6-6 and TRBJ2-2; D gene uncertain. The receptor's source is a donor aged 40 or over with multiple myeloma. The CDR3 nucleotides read TGTGCCAGCAGGTCCCGGTTGCTCCTGTTTGGCACCGGGGAGCTGTTTTTT. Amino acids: CASRSRLLLFGTGELFF.